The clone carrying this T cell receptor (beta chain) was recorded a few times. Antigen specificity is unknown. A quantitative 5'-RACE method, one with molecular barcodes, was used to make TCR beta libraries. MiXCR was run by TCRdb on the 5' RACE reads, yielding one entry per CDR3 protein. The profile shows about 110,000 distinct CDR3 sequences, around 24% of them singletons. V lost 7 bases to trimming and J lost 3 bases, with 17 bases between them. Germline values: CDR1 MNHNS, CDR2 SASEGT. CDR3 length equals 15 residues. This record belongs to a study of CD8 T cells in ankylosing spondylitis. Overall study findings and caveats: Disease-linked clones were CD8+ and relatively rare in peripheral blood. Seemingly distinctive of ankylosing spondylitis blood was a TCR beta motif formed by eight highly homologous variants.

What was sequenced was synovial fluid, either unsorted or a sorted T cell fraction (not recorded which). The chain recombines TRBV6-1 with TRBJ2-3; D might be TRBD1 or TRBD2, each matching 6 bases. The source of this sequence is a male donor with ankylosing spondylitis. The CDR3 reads CASTDVGGRTDTQYF. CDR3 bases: TGTGCCAGCACCGACGTGGGGGGCCGGACAGATACGCAGTATTTT.